Shown below are 3 T cell receptor beta chains from a single sample sequenced in a study of OX40 agonist ivuxolimab in advanced cancers. Only in-frame clones appear in the TCRdb table, and some are missing; sequencing was by immunoSEQ multiplex PCR. Of 50,000 or so clones listed, roughly 85% are singletons. The source material was CD4+ or CD8+ T cells sorted from blood, sampled in a trial of the OX40 agonist ivuxolimab. These receptors were taken from an adult with an advanced solid tumor such as melanoma, head and neck, liver or kidney cancer.

About this clone: The same CDR3 also results from other DNA sequences found in this sample. V usage is TRBV7-2 and J usage is TRBJ2-7; D perhaps matches TRBD2 (5 bases). The CDR3 runs to 14 residues. Germline CDR1 and CDR2: SGHTA and FQGNSA. With 2 bases removed from V and 0 bases from J, the gap between germline ends came to 8 bases. CDR3 nucleotide sequence: TGTGCCAGCAGCTTATCCGGAGGCTCCTACGAGCAGTACTTC. Residues: CASSLSGGSYEQYF.

CDR3 DNA sequence: TGTGCCAGCAGCCTGACAGGGGGGGATCAGCCCCAGCATTTT. Its translation: CASSLTGGDQPQHF. V and J are TRBV7-9 and TRBJ1-5; 9 positions agree with TRBD1. CDR3 length: 14 residues. Unmatched junction bases numbered 4, after V lost 5 bases and J lost 5 bases. Germline loops: CDR1 SEHNR, CDR2 FQNEAQ (reference sequence).

The chain combines TRBV5-5 with TRBJ2-3; a possible D gene is TRBD1 (6 bases). Germline CDR1 and CDR2: SGHKS and YYEKEE (reference sequence). The CDR3 is made up of 15 amino acids. Trimming pared 4 bases from V and 1 base from J, leaving 13 bases between. CDR3 region: CASSNYRVGTDTQYF. CDR3 bases: TGTGCCAGCAGCAACTACAGGGTTGGCACAGATACGCAGTATTTT.